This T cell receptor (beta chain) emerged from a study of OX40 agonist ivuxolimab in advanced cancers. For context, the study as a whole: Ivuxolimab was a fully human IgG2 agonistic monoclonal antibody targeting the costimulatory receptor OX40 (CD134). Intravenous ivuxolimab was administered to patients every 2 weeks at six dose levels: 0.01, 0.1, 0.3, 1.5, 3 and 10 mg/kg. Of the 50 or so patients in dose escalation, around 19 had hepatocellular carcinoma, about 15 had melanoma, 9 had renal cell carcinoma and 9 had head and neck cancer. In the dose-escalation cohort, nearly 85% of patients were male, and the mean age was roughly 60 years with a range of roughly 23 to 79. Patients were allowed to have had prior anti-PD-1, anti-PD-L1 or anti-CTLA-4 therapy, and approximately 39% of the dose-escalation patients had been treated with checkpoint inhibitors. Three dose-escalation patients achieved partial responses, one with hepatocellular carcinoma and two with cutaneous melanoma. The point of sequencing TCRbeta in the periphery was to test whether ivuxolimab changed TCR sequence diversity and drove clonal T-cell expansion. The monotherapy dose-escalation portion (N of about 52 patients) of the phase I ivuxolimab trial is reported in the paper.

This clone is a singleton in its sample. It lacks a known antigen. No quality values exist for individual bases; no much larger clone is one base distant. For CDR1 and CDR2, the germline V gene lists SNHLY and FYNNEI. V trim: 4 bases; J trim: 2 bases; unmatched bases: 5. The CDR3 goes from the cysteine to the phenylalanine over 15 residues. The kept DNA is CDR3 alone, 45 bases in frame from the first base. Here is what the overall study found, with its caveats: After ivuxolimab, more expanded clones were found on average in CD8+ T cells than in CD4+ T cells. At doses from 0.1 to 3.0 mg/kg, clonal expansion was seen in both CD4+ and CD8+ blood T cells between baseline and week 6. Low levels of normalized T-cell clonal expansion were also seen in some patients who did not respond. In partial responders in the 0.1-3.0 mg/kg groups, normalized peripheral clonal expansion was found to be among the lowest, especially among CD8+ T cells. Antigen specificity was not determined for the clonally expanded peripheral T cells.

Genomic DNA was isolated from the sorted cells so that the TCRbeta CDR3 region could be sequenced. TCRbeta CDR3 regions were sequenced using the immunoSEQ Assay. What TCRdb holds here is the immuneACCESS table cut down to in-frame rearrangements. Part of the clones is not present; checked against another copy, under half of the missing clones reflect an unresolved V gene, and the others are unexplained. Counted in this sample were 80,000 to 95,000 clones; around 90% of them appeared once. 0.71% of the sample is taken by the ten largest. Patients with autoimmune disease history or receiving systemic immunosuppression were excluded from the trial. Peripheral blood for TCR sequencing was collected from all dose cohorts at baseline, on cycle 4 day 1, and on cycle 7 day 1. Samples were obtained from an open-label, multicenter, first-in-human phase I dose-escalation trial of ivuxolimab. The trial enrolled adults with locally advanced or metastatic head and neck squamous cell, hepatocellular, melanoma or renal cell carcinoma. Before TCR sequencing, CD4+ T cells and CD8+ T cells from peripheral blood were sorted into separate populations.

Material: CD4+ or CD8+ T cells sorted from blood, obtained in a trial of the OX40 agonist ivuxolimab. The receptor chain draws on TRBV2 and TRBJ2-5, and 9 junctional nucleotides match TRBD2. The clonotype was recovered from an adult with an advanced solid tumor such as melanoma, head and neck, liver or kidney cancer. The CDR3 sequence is CASSVQRGEQETQYF. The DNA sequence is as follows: TGTGCCAGCAGTGTTCAGCGGGGGGAACAAGAGACCCAGTACTTC. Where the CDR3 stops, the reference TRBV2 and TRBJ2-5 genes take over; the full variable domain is EPEVTQTPSHQVTQMGQEVILRCVPISNHLYFYWYRQILGQKVEFLVSFYNNEISEKSEIFDDQFSVERPDGSNFTLKIRSTKLEDSAMYFCASSVQRGEQETQYFGPGTRLLVL.